This is a list of T cell receptor beta chains from one sample in a study of T cells in Graves' hyperthyroidism and ophthalmopathy. MiXCR was run by TCRdb on the multiplex PCR reads, yielding one entry per CDR3 protein. This table holds just under 750,000 distinct CDR3 sequences, about 35% found once. Sample: blood. These receptors were taken from a woman aged 40 to 50 with Graves' hyperthyroidism. CDR3s leave out the opening cysteine and the closing phenylalanine or tryptophan. Each record gives: V gene, CDR3 protein.

v_gene: TRBV10-3; CDR3aa: AISDGAGTTYEQY
v_gene: TRBV7-2; CDR3aa: ASSQEAGGSFPYEQY
v_gene: TRBV19; CDR3aa: ASSIDLERTAPYEQY
v_gene: TRBV5-5; CDR3aa: ASRPGQGLMYTEAF
v_gene: TRBV5-4; CDR3aa: ASSYDLFEGPEAF
v_gene: TRBV6-5; CDR3aa: ASSGDRASTNYGYT
v_gene: TRBV7-2; CDR3aa: ASSWRTGLYEQY
v_gene: TRBV29-1; CDR3aa: SVGRGAEQY
v_gene: TRBV10-3; CDR3aa: ASNFGGGAREKLF
v_gene: TRBV12-5; CDR3aa: ASASLRDGYT
v_gene: TRBV7-9; CDR3aa: ASSLVSGVTSQAF
v_gene: TRBV15; CDR3aa: ATSRRADRIWGDQPQH
v_gene: TRBV12-3/TRBV12-4; CDR3aa: ASTLPWTGKLF
v_gene: TRBV10-3; CDR3aa: ASSDTLSSYNSPLH
v_gene: TRBV6-2/TRBV6-3; CDR3aa: ASSYHGSSGANVLT
v_gene: TRBV7-3; CDR3aa: ASSLEDSRNEQF
v_gene: TRBV7-8; CDR3aa: ASSGDRGGIYEQY
v_gene: TRBV4-3; CDR3aa: ASSQDWAYAAYEQY
v_gene: TRBV6-5; CDR3aa: ASSLYSALGANVLT
v_gene: TRBV6-5; CDR3aa: ASTRDSSNYGYT